The 17 T cell receptor beta chains given below trace back to one sample, sequenced in a study of cytomegalovirus exposure and HLA in healthy donors. The PCR made use of 60 Vbeta and 13 Jbeta primers. Repertoires were generated with immunoSEQ multiplex PCR, while TCRdb's copy carries only in-frame clones and drops some. Its clone listing holds about 170,000 clones. Sequenced material: PBMCs. The receptors stem from a woman between 18 and 29 years old in good health and CMV-seropositive.

CDR3 in DNA: TGCGCCAGCAGCTTGTCCGGGACTAGCGGGAGTTTGAGCTACGAGCAGTACTTC. It translates to CASSLSGTSGSLSYEQYF. The chain combines TRBV5-1 with TRBJ2-7, with 14 bases aligning to TRBD2. CDR3 size: 18 residues. Germline-derived CDR1 and CDR2 are SGHRS and YFSETQ. The trim removed 1 base at V and 3 bases at J, leaving 9 bases unmatched.

The CDR3: CASYGQDTYEQYF. CDR3 bases: TGTGCCAGCTACGGACAGGATACCTACGAGCAGTACTTC. The rearrangement links TRBV6-5 to TRBJ2-7; 7 positions agree with TRBD1. This CDR3 is 13 amino acids long. Germline-derived CDR1 and CDR2 are MNHEY and SVGAGI. Trimming took 8 bases from V and 2 from J; bases not matched to a gene: 6.

V usage is TRBV4-3 and J usage is TRBJ2-2; D perhaps matches TRBD2 (7 bases). The V end lost 4 bases, the J end lost 7 bases, and 13 bases lay between the germline ends. The CDR3 loop spans 14 amino acids. In germline, CDR1 is LGHNA, CDR2 YSLEER. The CDR3 sequence is CASSRGGLFGELFF. Here the CDR3 DNA reads TGCGCCAGCAGCCGGGGGGGGCTATTCGGGGAGCTGTTTTTT.

The chain couples TRBV2 to TRBJ2-7, with TRBD1 matching 10 bases. The CDR3 loop spans 15 amino acids. Germline V gene sequence: CDR1 SNHLY, CDR2 FYNNEI. The V segment lost 6 bases and the J segment 3 bases; nucleotides outside the gene matches: 8. In DNA form, the CDR3 reads TGTGCCAGCAGATTTCGGGACAGGGGTATCTACGAGCAGTACTTC. Protein: CASRFRDRGIYEQYF.

The chain combines TRBV7-2 with TRBJ2-7; the match to TRBD2 covers 9 bases. Unmatched junction bases numbered 2, after V lost 2 bases and J lost 3 bases. The CDR3 contains 14 residues. Germline CDR1 reads SGHTA; CDR2 reads FQGNSA. In nucleotides, the CDR3 is TGTGCCAGCAGCTTACATAGCGGGAGCTACGAGCAGTACTTC. Its translation is CASSLHSGSYEQYF.

This sequence joins TRBV4-1 and TRBJ1-5; 12 positions agree with TRBD1. CDR1 is MGHRA and CDR2 is YSYEKL in the germline V gene. Losses at the gene ends were 0 bases for V and 10 bases for J; bases not matched to a gene: 10. The CDR3 covers 17 residues. The CDR3 coding sequence is TGCGCCAGCAGCCAAGAATTAGTCCGGGACAGGGGGCGACCCCAGCATTTT. Protein: CASSQELVRDRGRPQHF.

The chain uses TRBV11-1 and TRBJ1-2, with a tentative D call TRBD1 (5 bases). Germline V gives CDR1 SGHAT, CDR2 FQDESV (reference sequence). V was clipped by 1 base and J by 7 bases, with 10 bases between them. This CDR3 has 13 residues. The CDR3 protein is CASSLGQRVGYTF. The CDR3 DNA follows: TGTGCCAGCAGCTTAGGACAGAGAGTTGGCTACACCTTC. Using reference TRBV11-1 and TRBJ1-2 for the parts outside the CDR3, the full variable domain is EAEVAQSPRYKITEKSQAVAFWCDPISGHATLYWYRQILGQGPELLVQFQDESVVDDSQLPKDRFSAERLKGVDSTLKIQPAELGDSAMYLCASSLGQRVGYTFGSGTRLTVV.

With regard to this clone: The junction and the germline gene differ at one end; a read error may be behind it. V and J are TRBV19 and TRBJ2-7; no definite D call. Germline V gene lookup returns CDR1 LNHDA and CDR2 SQIVND (reference sequence). The CDR3 is 15 amino acids. The CDR3 is CASSSPYSRSDEQYF. CDR3 in DNA: TGTGCCAGTAGTAGCCCCTATTCGCGCTCCGACGAGCAGTACTTC.

The chain has TRBV6-5 and TRBJ1-1; D gene uncertain. Germline V gene sequence: CDR1 MNHEY, CDR2 SVGAGI. The length of the CDR3 is 14 residues. V lost 0 bases, J lost 8 bases, and 13 bases lay in between. CDR3 nucleotide sequence: TGTGCCAGCAGTTACTCTGGCCAGGCCCCGGAAGCTTTCTTT. Amino acid sequence: CASSYSGQAPEAFF.

CDR3 sequence: CATSGTGNTGELFF. CDR3 coding DNA: TGTGCCACCTCCGGGACAGGGAACACCGGGGAGCTGTTTTTT. This chain joins TRBV10-3 and TRBJ2-2; 8 bases are a match to TRBD1. CDR3 length equals 14 residues. Losses at the gene ends were 10 bases for V and 1 base for J; bases not matched to a gene: 5. CDR1 is ENHRY, CDR2 SYGVKD, per germline.

The rearrangement links TRBV4-1 to TRBJ2-5; 11 bases are a match to TRBD2. J was trimmed by 4 bases and V by 0 bases; bases with no gene match: 1. The germline CDR1 and CDR2 sequences are MGHRA and YSYEKL. The CDR3 has 15 residues. In DNA, the CDR3 is TGCGCCAGCAGCCAAGATGGGACTAGCGGAGAGACCCAGTACTTC. Translation gives CASSQDGTSGETQYF.

The CDR3 sequence is CASSQRTSGRSDEQFF. The CDR3 DNA reads TGTGCCAGCAGCCAAAGAACTAGCGGGAGGAGCGATGAGCAGTTCTTC. V and J are TRBV4-2 and TRBJ2-1, with 12 bases aligning to TRBD2. Trimming removed 2 bases from V and 8 bases from J; junction bases left unmatched: 7. Germline V CDR1 and CDR2: LGHNA, YNFKEQ. The CDR3 extends over 16 amino acids.

The gene calls are TRBV29-1 and TRBJ2-5; 7 nucleotides align to TRBD1. The end of the DNA aligns better with TRBJ2-7, so the J call may be wrong. Germline CDR1 SQVTM, CDR2 ANQGSEA. This CDR3 has 12 residues. As DNA, the CDR3 is TGCAGCGTGGGACAGCAGAAATACGAGCAGTACTTC. Protein product: CSVGQQKYEQYF.

The V and J genes are TRBV10-3 and TRBJ2-7; 13 bases agree with TRBD2. This CDR3 is built from 16 residues. Looked up from germline, CDR1 is ENHRY and CDR2 is SYGVKD. Trimming removed 5 bases from V and 2 bases from J; junction bases left unmatched: 6. The CDR3 region has the DNA TGTGCCATCAGTCCCGGGACTAGCGGGACCCCCTACGAGCAGTACTTC. Its translation: CAISPGTSGTPYEQYF.

The rearrangement links TRBV13 to TRBJ2-3; TRBD2 matches 10 bases. CDR3 size: 18 residues. Looked up from germline, CDR1 is PRHDT and CDR2 is FYEKMQ (reference sequence). The V gene end was trimmed by 2 bases and the J gene end by 1 base; junction bases not matched to a gene: 9. CDR3 in DNA: TGTGCCAGCAGCTTAAGAACTAGCGGGGTCTCAGGCACAGATACGCAGTATTTT. Its protein product is CASSLRTSGVSGTDTQYF. Full variable domain (missing parts from reference TRBV13 and TRBJ2-3): AAGVIQSPRHLIKEKRETATLKCYPIPRHDTVYWYQQGPGQDPQFLISFYEKMQSDKGSIPDRFSAQQFSDYHSELNMSSLELGDSALYFCASSLRTSGVSGTDTQYFGPGTRLTVL.

The rearrangement links TRBV18 to TRBJ2-5; a possible D gene is TRBD2 (5 bases). CDR1 and CDR2 from the germline V gene are KGHSH and LQKENI. V shed 0 bases and J shed 4 bases, with 12 bases lying between them. The CDR3 consists of 15 residues. DNA of the CDR3: TGTGCCAGCTCACCACCGAAGCCTAGCCGAGAGACCCAGTACTTC. It encodes CASSPPKPSRETQYF.

The rearrangement joins TRBV10-3 to TRBJ2-3; 8 bases agree with TRBD2. The CDR3 length is 14 residues. Looked up from germline, CDR1 is ENHRY and CDR2 is SYGVKD. Trimming took 7 bases from V and 2 from J; bases not matched to a gene: 5. The chain's CDR3 is CAIKPAGATDTQYF. Written as DNA, the CDR3 is TGTGCCATCAAGCCAGCGGGGGCCACAGATACGCAGTATTTT.